This TCR beta chain stems from a study of blood T cell repertoires in COVID-19. At the level of the study: Acute-phase and convalescent COVID-19 samples originated in the United States, Italy and Spain.

As processed by the authors: Reference gene primer amplification yielded estimated nucleated cell counts. Produced via immunoSEQ multiplex PCR; TCRdb's table is partial and in-frame only. Clone size and V and J calls were adopted from that table, with D and trimming inferred from the DNA. Of 130,000 to 150,000 clones in the sample, almost 80% were seen once. This clone came up once. This CDR3 comprises 12 residues. V was trimmed by 1 base and J by 8 bases, leaving 8 bases between them. The sequence came from a man in his fifties with active or convalescent COVID-19. This chain uses TRBV12-3 or TRBV12-4 with TRBJ1-1; D is unresolved. Material for sequencing was peripheral blood. DNA of the CDR3: TGTGCCAGCAGTTTAGAGTGGAGCGAAGCTTTCTTT. This sequence encodes CASSLEWSEAFF.